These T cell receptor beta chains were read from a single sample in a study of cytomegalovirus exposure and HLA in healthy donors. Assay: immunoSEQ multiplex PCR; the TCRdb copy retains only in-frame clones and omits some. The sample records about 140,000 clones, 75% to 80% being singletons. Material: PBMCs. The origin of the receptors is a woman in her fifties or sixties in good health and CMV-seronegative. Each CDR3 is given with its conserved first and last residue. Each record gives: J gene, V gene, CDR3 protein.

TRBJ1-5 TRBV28 CASSSRQPQHF
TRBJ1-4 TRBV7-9 CSSSRLNEKLFF
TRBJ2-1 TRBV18 CASSPKTSRGTYNEQFF
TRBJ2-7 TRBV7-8 CASSTSGTGSHEQYF
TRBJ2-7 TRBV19 CASSIDRSRRQYF
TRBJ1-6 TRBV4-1 CASSQEGDRGVRFF
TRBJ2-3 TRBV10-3 CAISTSGGNTDTQYF
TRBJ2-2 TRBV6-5 CASSFDIDGELFF
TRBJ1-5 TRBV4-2 CASSQDEGAHQPQHF
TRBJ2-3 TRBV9 CASSARLAGGTDTQYF
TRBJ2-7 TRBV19 CASSLRSGGFYEQYF
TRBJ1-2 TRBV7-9 CASSLVGGRGGYTF
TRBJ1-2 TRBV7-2 CASSQNTGVVGYTF
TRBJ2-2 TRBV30 CAWSGGVYTGELFF
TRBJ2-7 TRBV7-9 CASSLDPVGRVYEQYF
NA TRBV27 CASSSSGGPAYEQYF
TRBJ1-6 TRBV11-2 CASRPIRQAENSPLHF
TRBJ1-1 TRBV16 CASSLLRGQDTEAFF
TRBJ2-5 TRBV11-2 CASRRGTSGGQETQYF
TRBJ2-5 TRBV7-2 CASSLARVGGQETQYF
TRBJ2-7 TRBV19 CASSPRATGYEQYF
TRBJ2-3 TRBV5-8 CASSFGQGSTDTQYF
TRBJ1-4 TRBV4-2 CASRVQATNEKLFF
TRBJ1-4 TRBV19 CASSFTGGDEKLFF
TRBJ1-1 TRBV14 CASSRTGEEAFF
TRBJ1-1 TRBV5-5 CASSQGQAQGIEAFF
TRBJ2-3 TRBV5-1 CASSIDHASTDTQYF
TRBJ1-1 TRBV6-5 CASSYRLDGTEAFF
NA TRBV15 CATSLRRGIGYEQYF
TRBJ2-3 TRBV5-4 CASSSRGPSTDTQYF
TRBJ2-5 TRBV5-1 CASSPWTEETQYF
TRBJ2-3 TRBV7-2 CASSFSGGALADTQYF
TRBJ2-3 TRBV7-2 CASSRSRRADTQYF
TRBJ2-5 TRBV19 CASSIEAGWKTQYF
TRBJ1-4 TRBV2 CASTLGARKLFF
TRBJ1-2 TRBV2 CASLVTPDYGYTF
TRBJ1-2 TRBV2 CASKGGGDYGYTF
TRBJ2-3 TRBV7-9 CASSMTSHTDTQYF
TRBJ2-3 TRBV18 CASSPSHATSTDTQYF
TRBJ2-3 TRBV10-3 CAISESRGDTQYF
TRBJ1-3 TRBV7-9 CASSLARNTIYF
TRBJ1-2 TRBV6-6 CASQLTANYGYTF
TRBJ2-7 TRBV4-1 CASSSKAGLQGNSGEQYF